Here is one TCR beta chain with its context. This CDR3 is also generated by other DNA sequences in the sample. The source of the sample is a study of shared clonotypes between healthy human individuals. TCRdb's table, derived via immunoSEQ multiplex PCR, lists solely in-frame clones and lacks some. The data show about 2.1 million clones, around 93% seen once. Naive CD8 cells, CD45RO-negative and positively selected for CCR7, excluded terminally differentiated effector memory CD45RA+ cells. The TCR comes from a man aged 18 to 30 in good health. Some clones in this sample may be carry-over from other donors' samples. The sample taken for sequencing was naive CD8+ T cells from PBMCs.

Here the CDR3 DNA reads TGTGCCAGCAGCGTAGGCGGGACAGGGAGCGACGAGCAGTACTTC. Translated: CASSVGGTGSDEQYF. The chain uses TRBV9 and TRBJ2-7; 9 nucleotides align to TRBD1. The CDR3 loop spans 15 amino acids. CDR1 and CDR2 (germline): SGDLS, YYNGEE. Trimming took 0 bases from V and 5 from J; bases not matched to a gene: 6.